This T cell receptor beta chain was sequenced in a study of post-analysis software for immune sequencing data. The library was made from cDNA and included unique molecular identifiers. TCRdb called the PCR reads again in MiXCR, with one record for every CDR3 protein. The sample has about half a million distinct CDR3 sequences, less than 40% seen once. Study observations and caveats: With F measure, samples from one preparation batch clustered together strongly.

Worth noting for this clonotype: Its antigen is still unknown. At one boundary the junction diverges from the germline segment, which might be a read error.

Sequencing was done on a sample of blood. The receptor comes from a girl aged 2-17 years with multiple sclerosis.

The CDR3, as DNA: TGTGCCAGCAGCCAAGACGGCACTAGCGAAGATACGCGGTATTTT. Translating gives CASSQDGTSEDTRYF. This chain joins TRBV3-1 and TRBJ2-3; 7 bases map to TRBD2. The CDR3 spans 15 residues. Germline CDR1 is LGHDT and CDR2 is YNNKEL (reference sequence).